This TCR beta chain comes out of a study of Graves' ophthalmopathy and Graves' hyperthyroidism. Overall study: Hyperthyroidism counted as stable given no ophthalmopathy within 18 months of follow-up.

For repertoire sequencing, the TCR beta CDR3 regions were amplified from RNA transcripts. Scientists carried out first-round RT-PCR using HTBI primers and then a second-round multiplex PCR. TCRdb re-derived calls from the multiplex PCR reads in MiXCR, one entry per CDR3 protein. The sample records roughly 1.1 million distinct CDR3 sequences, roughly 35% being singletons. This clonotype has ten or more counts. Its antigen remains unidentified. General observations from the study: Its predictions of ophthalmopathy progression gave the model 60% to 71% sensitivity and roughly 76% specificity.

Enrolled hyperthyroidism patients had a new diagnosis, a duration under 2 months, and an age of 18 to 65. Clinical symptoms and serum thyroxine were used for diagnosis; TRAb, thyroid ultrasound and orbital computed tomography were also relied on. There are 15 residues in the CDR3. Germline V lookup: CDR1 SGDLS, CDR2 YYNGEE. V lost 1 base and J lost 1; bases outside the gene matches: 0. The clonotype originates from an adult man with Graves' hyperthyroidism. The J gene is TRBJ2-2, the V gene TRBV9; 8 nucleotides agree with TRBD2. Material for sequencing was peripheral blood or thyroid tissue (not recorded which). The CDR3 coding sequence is TGTGCCAGCAGCGTACTAGCGGGGAACACCGGGGAGCTGTTTTTT. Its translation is CASSVLAGNTGELFF.